Listed below are T cell receptor beta chains from one sample, sequenced in a study of T cell responses to AZD1222 COVID-19 vaccine. The data were produced by immunoSEQ multiplex PCR, yet TCRdb's version contains in-frame clones alone and is incomplete. This sample has roughly 120,000 clones; 92% occur once, and the top ten carry more than 13%. Sequenced here: peripheral blood, sampled on day 0 of AZD1222 vaccination. These receptors came from an adult in good health. The CDR3 runs from the conserved cysteine through the conserved F or W. D genes are given only for firm matches. A row's size may be missing; if present it is once, few, many or a size class.

>TRBV10-3|TRBD1|NA|TRBJ1-4
CAISESTGDEKLFF
TGTGCCATCAGTGAGTCGACAGGGGATGAAAAACTGTTTTTT
>TRBV3-1/TRBV3-2|NA|few|TRBJ2-3
CASSQEAGDTQYF
TGTGCCAGCAGCCAAGAGGCGGGAGATACGCAGTATTTT
>TRBV15|NA|NA|TRBJ1-2
CATSRNREATNRGYTF
TGTGCCACCAGCAGGAACCGGGAGGCTACAAATCGTGGCTACACCTTC
>TRBV12-3/TRBV12-4|NA|NA|TRBJ1-1
CASAGMNTEAFF
TGTGCCAGTGCGGGGATGAACACTGAAGCTTTCTTT
>TRBV24-1|TRBD1|NA|TRBJ1-1
CATSDYRGEAFF
TGTGCCACCAGTGATTACAGGGGAGAGGCTTTCTTT
>TRBV27|NA|NA|TRBJ1-6
CASSLSDNSPLHF
TGTGCCAGCAGTTTGAGTGATAATTCACCCCTCCACTTT
>TRBV11-2|NA|NA|TRBJ2-3
CASSPALTQYF
TGTGCCAGCAGCCCAGCGTTGACGCAGTATTTT
>TRBV28|NA|once|TRBJ1-2
CASSLGASPTNYGYTF
TGTGCCAGCAGTTTAGGGGCTTCCCCAACCAACTATGGCTACACCTTC
>TRBV5-1|TRBD2|NA|TRBJ2-7
CASSLRRLAGGPLGLGDYEQYF
TGCGCCAGCAGCTTGAGACGCTTAGCGGGAGGGCCGCTAGGGTTGGGGGACTACGAGCAGTACTTC
>TRBV29-1|NA|NA|TRBJ2-7
CSVNLDHEQYF
TGCAGCGTTAATTTGGACCACGAGCAGTACTTC
>TRBV4-1|NA|NA|TRBJ1-1
CASSQDHTNTEAFF
TGCGCCAGCAGCCAAGACCACACGAACACTGAAGCTTTCTTT
>TRBV7-9|NA|NA|TRBJ1-4
CATGRANSNEKLFF
TGTGCCACGGGGCGGGCAAATAGCAATGAAAAACTGTTTTTT
>TRBV30|NA|once|TRBJ1-1
CAWGGFGAEAFF
TGTGCCTGGGGGGGGTTCGGGGCTGAAGCTTTCTTT
>TRBV29-1|NA|NA|TRBJ2-7
CSVNQAYEQYF
TGCAGCGTTAACCAGGCTTACGAGCAGTACTTC
>TRBV4-3|TRBD1|NA|TRBJ1-2
CASSQVFPTGDGYTF
TGCGCCAGCAGCCAAGTTTTCCCGACAGGGGATGGCTACACCTTC
>TRBV10-3|TRBD1|NA|TRBJ1-5
CAISESGQGAAGGNQPQHF
TGTGCCATCAGTGAGTCTGGACAGGGGGCGGCGGGTGGCAATCAGCCCCAGCATTTT
>TRBV19|NA|NA|TRBJ2-3
CASSTASSSTDTQYF
TGTGCCAGTAGTACTGCGTCCTCTAGCACAGATACGCAGTATTTT
>TRBV28|NA|NA|TRBJ2-3
CASSLSTLGTDTQYF
TGTGCCAGCAGTTTATCGACTTTAGGAACAGATACGCAGTATTTT
>TRBV19|NA|NA|TRBJ1-6
CASSLPGINYSPLHF
TGTGCCAGTAGCCTCCCAGGAATAAACTATTCACCCCTCCACTTT
>TRBV6-2/TRBV6-3|NA|NA|TRBJ2-7
CASSPRGSSYEQYF
TGTGCCAGCAGTCCCCGGGGTTCCTCCTACGAGCAGTACTTC
>TRBV19|NA|NA|TRBJ2-1
CASSNKAGYSAYNEQFF
TGTGCCAGTAGCAACAAGGCGGGATATTCCGCCTACAATGAGCAGTTCTTC
>TRBV6-2/TRBV6-3|TRBD1|NA|TRBJ1-2
CASSPRTGLGYTF
TGTGCCAGCAGTCCGAGGACAGGGCTTGGCTACACCTTC
>TRBV6-5|NA|NA|TRBJ1-6
CASSSEGSTPLHF
TGTGCCAGCAGTTCTGAGGGAAGCACACCCCTCCACTTT
>TRBV19|NA|NA|TRBJ2-1
CASKEGANEQFF
TGTGCCAGTAAGGAAGGGGCGAATGAGCAGTTCTTC
>TRBV5-1|NA|NA|TRBJ2-2
CASSLASTGELFF
TGCGCCAGCAGCTTGGCCAGTACCGGGGAGCTGTTTTTT
>TRBV28|TRBD1|NA|TRBJ1-5
CASRLAGGYSNQPQHF
TGTGCCAGCAGGCTTGCAGGGGGTTATAGCAATCAGCCCCAGCATTTT
>TRBV4-1|NA|NA|TRBJ2-7
CASSPGTYYEQYF
TGCGCCAGCAGCCCAGGGACATACTACGAGCAGTACTTC
>TRBV5-4|TRBD1|NA|TRBJ1-1
CASSLAGGQDTEAFF
TGTGCCAGCAGCTTGGCAGGGGGTCAGGACACTGAAGCTTTCTTT
>TRBV9|TRBD1|NA|TRBJ2-3
CASSPGGRTDTQYF
TGTGCCAGCAGCCCAGGGGGCAGAACAGATACGCAGTATTTT
>TRBV5-1|TRBD1|NA|TRBJ2-1
CASSGTGGSFEQFF
TGCGCCAGCTCCGGGACAGGCGGTTCCTTTGAGCAGTTCTTC
>TRBV30|NA|NA|TRBJ2-7
CAWNRVLKHYEQYF
TGTGCCTGGAACAGGGTGCTCAAACACTACGAGCAGTACTTC
>TRBV19|NA|NA|TRBJ1-2
CASSPQGIDGYTF
TGTGCCAGTAGTCCACAGGGAATTGATGGCTACACCTTC
>TRBV27|NA|NA|TRBJ2-7
CASSLSRIPQPYEQYF
TGTGCCAGCAGTTTATCTCGAATCCCACAACCGTACGAGCAGTACTTC
>TRBV28|TRBD2|NA|TRBJ2-7
CASTASGRAYEQYF
TGTGCCAGCACAGCTAGCGGGAGGGCCTACGAGCAGTACTTC
>TRBV9|TRBD1|NA|TRBJ2-1
CASSVWTGVNEQFF
TGTGCCAGCAGCGTCTGGACAGGGGTGAATGAGCAGTTCTTC
>TRBV6-5|NA|NA|TRBJ1-6
CASSLGSSYNSPLHF
TGTGCCAGCTCGCTCGGAAGCTCCTATAATTCACCCCTCCACTTT
>TRBV5-1|NA|NA|TRBJ2-2
CASSSPGLWGGELFF
TGCGCCAGCAGCTCCCCGGGACTTTGGGGCGGGGAGCTGTTTTTT
>TRBV10-1|NA|NA|TRBJ2-2
CASTFSSTGELFF
TGCGCCAGCACTTTTAGTAGCACCGGGGAGCTGTTTTTT
>TRBV29-1|TRBD1|NA|TRBJ1-2
CSVPGDRQYRGYGYTF
TGCAGCGTCCCCGGGGACAGGCAATACAGGGGGTATGGCTACACCTTC